These 22 T cell receptor beta chains were sequenced from one sample in a study of graft-versus-host responses after intestinal transplantation. The antigens of these receptors remain unknown. Assay used: immunoSEQ multiplex PCR; TCRdb lists only in-frame clones, some missing. The top ten clones hold about 1.3% of a sample with more than 65,000 clones, roughly 88% of them seen once. The specimen comprised unstimulated CD8+ T cells sorted from spleen or lymph node cells, sampled before intestinal transplant. All receptors derive from a human donor who received an intestinal transplant.

V and J are TRBV19 and TRBJ1-1; D uncertain. Per germline, CDR1 LNHDA and CDR2 SQIVND (reference sequence). Trimming stripped 3 bases from V and 4 bases from J, with 12 bases between. The CDR3 is 14 amino acids. The CDR3 coding sequence is TGTGCCAGTAGTATGGGTGGGGAGATCACTGAAGCTTTCTTT. Translating gives CASSMGGEITEAFF.

This chain links TRBV7-3 with TRBJ2-1; a weak D match, TRBD1 (6 bases). There are 12 residues in the CDR3. V lost 3 bases to trimming and J lost 7 bases, with 7 bases between them. In germline, CDR1 is SGHTA, CDR2 FQGTGA. DNA of the CDR3: TGTGCCAGCAGCTTTACAGGGAATGAGCAGTTCTTC. It is translated as CASSFTGNEQFF.

The chain couples TRBV7-9 to TRBJ1-2, with TRBD1 as a possible D gene (6 bases). Germline V gene lookup returns CDR1 SEHNR and CDR2 FQNEAQ (reference sequence). V was pared by 4 bases and J by 1 base, with 16 bases between. The CDR3 totals 16 residues. In DNA, the CDR3 is TGTGCCAGCAGCTCAATGACAGGAACGATTAACTATGGCTACACCTTC. This sequence encodes CASSSMTGTINYGYTF.

The chain links TRBV7-9 to TRBJ2-3; tentatively, D is TRBD2 (5 bases). The germline CDR1 and CDR2 sequences are SEHNR and FQNEAQ (reference sequence). This CDR3 is 13 amino acids long. V shed 5 bases and J shed 6 bases, with 12 bases lying between them. Here the CDR3 reads CASSPRERDTQYF. The CDR3 DNA is TGTGCCAGCAGCCCCCGAGAGCGGGATACGCAGTATTTT.

V usage is TRBV5-4 and J usage is TRBJ1-2; the D is unclear. Germline loops: CDR1 SGHNT, CDR2 YYREEE (reference sequence). The CDR3 has 15 residues. V lost 2 bases and J lost 0, with 11 bases in between. The CDR3 nucleotides are TGTGCCAGCAGCTTTTTCGTTTTAGCTAACTATGGCTACACCTTC. Residues: CASSFFVLANYGYTF.

Written as DNA, the CDR3 is TGTGCCAGCAGCGGACAGAGCATGAACACTGAAGCTTTCTTT. As protein: CASSGQSMNTEAFF. The chain is built from TRBV5-6 and TRBJ1-1, with D perhaps TRBD1 (6 bases). V shed 4 bases and J shed 0 bases, with 10 bases lying between them. CDR1 is SGHDT, CDR2 YYEEEE, per germline. The CDR3 covers 14 residues.

The DNA for the CDR3 is TGCGCCAGCAGCCTCGGACAGAAGAACACTGAAGCTTTCTTT. Translation: CASSLGQKNTEAFF. V usage is TRBV4-1 and J usage is TRBJ1-1, with a weak D call TRBD1 (6 bases). The CDR3 has 14 amino acids. Trimming pared 4 bases from V and 1 base from J, leaving 10 bases between. Germline V gives CDR1 MGHRA, CDR2 YSYEKL.

To note about this clone: At the DNA level, this CDR3 is encoded by other sequences in the same sample as well. This chain connects TRBV5-1 to TRBJ1-1; 10 bases agree with TRBD1. CDR1 and CDR2 from the germline V gene are SGHRS and YFSETQ. V lost 4 bases to trimming and J lost 8 bases; unmatched junction nucleotides: 2. The CDR3 extends over 12 amino acids. CDR3 nucleotides: TGCGCCAGCAGCCCGGGACAGGGGGAAGCTTTCTTT. This sequence encodes CASSPGQGEAFF.

This chain links TRBV2 with TRBJ1-1; TRBD1 agrees at 8 bases. Germline CDR1 and CDR2: SNHLY and FYNNEI. J lost 7 bases, V lost 6 bases, and 10 bases had no gene match. The CDR3 is 14 residues long. The CDR3 nucleotides read TGTGCCAGCAGCGAACCGGGACAGGTGATTGAAGCTTTCTTT. Translating it yields CASSEPGQVIEAFF.

This rearrangement joins TRBV7-9 to TRBJ2-1; maybe TRBD2 (5 bases). V was cut by 2 bases and J by 2 bases, with 13 bases left in between. From germline, CDR1 is SEHNR and CDR2 FQNEAQ (reference sequence). This CDR3 spans 16 amino acids. The CDR3 sequence is CASSLLASPPYNEQFF. CDR3 sequence (DNA): TGTGCCAGCAGCTTACTGGCTAGCCCCCCCTACAATGAGCAGTTCTTC. Using reference TRBV7-9 and TRBJ2-1 for the parts outside the CDR3, the full variable domain is DTGVSQNPRHKITKRGQNVTFRCDPISEHNRLYWYRQTLGQGPEFLTYFQNEAQLEKSRLLSDRFSAERPKGSFSTLEIQRTEQGDSAMYLCASSLLASPPYNEQFFGPGTRLTVL.

This clone appeared once. The V call is TRBV27, the J call TRBJ2-1; 8 positions agree with TRBD2. Looked up from germline, CDR1 is MNHEY and CDR2 is SMNVEV (reference sequence). After removal of 3 bases from V and 3 bases from J, the junction contained 1 base not matched to a gene. This CDR3 has 14 residues. CDR3: CASSLRGDYNEQFF. The DNA for the CDR3 is TGTGCCAGCAGTTTGCGGGGGGACTACAATGAGCAGTTCTTC.

This rearrangement joins TRBV6-5 to TRBJ1-2, with D possibly TRBD1 on 6 matching bases. The CDR3 extends over 14 amino acids. CDR1 is MNHEY, CDR2 SVGAGI, per germline. Trimming left V 5 bases short and J 3 bases short, with 13 bases between. The CDR3, as DNA: TGTGCCAGCAGTCACAGGGTTGGCGACTATGGCTACACCTTC. Its protein product is CASSHRVGDYGYTF.

The V call is TRBV23-1, the J call TRBJ2-7; 9 positions agree with TRBD1. TRBV23-1 is noted as an ORF with a role that remains uncertain. The CDR3 covers 10 residues. Germline trimming cut 6 bases from V and 11 bases from J; bases unmatched to any gene: 2. CDR3 in DNA: TGCGCCAGCAGACGACAGGGGGAGTACTTC. Residues: CASRRQGEYF.

This CDR3 is CASSSGTSGVGEQFF. The CDR3 DNA follows: TGTGCCAGCAGCTCAGGGACTAGCGGGGTTGGGGAGCAGTTCTTC. The chain uses TRBV7-9 and TRBJ2-1, with 13 bases identical to TRBD2. The ends lost 4 bases at V and 10 bases at J; junction bases unmatched: 7. Per the germline V gene, CDR1 is SEHNR and CDR2 is FQNEAQ (reference sequence). The CDR3 extends over 15 amino acids.

The genes are TRBV6-6 and TRBJ2-2; D not certain. CDR1 and CDR2 from the germline V gene are MNHNY and SVGAGI (reference sequence). There are 16 residues in the CDR3. Trimming took off 2 bases at V and 3 bases at J, with 13 bases between the two ends. CDR3 sequence (DNA): TGTGCCAGCAGTTACCCAACCACCCGGGACACCGGGGAGCTGTTTTTT. Its protein is CASSYPTTRDTGELFF.

The chain carries TRBV5-6 and TRBJ1-5; D uncertain. CDR3 length: 14 amino acids. The germline CDR1 and CDR2 sequences are SGHDT and YYEEEE. V dropped 0 bases and J dropped 6 bases, with 10 bases sitting between them. CDR3 nucleotides: TGTGCCAGCAGCTTGGGGGCAGGAGGTCAGCCCCAGCATTTT. It specifies CASSLGAGGQPQHF.

This sequence joins TRBV27 and TRBJ2-6, with D possibly being TRBD1 (6 bases). Trimming shortened V by 2 bases and J by 2 bases, and 7 bases separated the two germline ends. The CDR3 covers 15 residues. Germline loops: CDR1 MNHEY, CDR2 SMNVEV (reference sequence). CDR3 residues: CASSLAGAGANVLTF. The CDR3, as DNA: TGTGCCAGCAGTTTAGCAGGGGCTGGGGCCAACGTCCTGACTTTC.

The chain uses TRBV11-2 and TRBJ2-7; 8 nucleotides align to TRBD2. V shed 5 bases, J shed 4 bases, and the junction held 7 bases outside the gene matches. This CDR3 is 14 amino acids long. CDR1 SGHAT and CDR2 FQNNGV come from the germline V gene. The CDR3 protein is CASSPGGGGYEQYF. In DNA form, the CDR3 reads TGTGCCAGCAGCCCGGGGGGGGGAGGGTACGAGCAGTACTTC.

J is TRBJ1-1 and V is TRBV4-1, with D possibly matching TRBD1 (5 bases). From germline, CDR1 is MGHRA and CDR2 YSYEKL. Trimming pared 4 bases from V and 5 bases from J, leaving 17 bases between. There are 15 residues in the CDR3. The CDR3 DNA reads as TGCGCCAGCAGCCGGGCCCCGTGGGGGGGGACTGAAGCTTTCTTT. Amino acids: CASSRAPWGGTEAFF.

This chain's CDR3 is CASSFQQGRRGYTF. In DNA form, the CDR3 reads TGTGCCAGCAGCTTCCAACAGGGGAGACGGGGCTACACCTTC. The chain couples TRBV7-9 to TRBJ1-2; 7 bases are a match to TRBD1. The J segment lost 8 bases and the V segment lost 3 bases, leaving 9 bases of the junction unmatched. This CDR3 region has 14 residues. Germline V gives CDR1 SEHNR, CDR2 FQNEAQ (reference sequence).

This clone was picked up one time. The V gene is TRBV28, the J gene TRBJ1-5, with D possibly being TRBD1 (6 bases). The ends were cut back, 6 bases at V and 4 bases at J, with 13 bases in the middle. From germline, CDR1 is MDHEN and CDR2 SYDVKM. The CDR3 consists of 14 residues. This CDR3 reads CASRGTTGNQPQHF. CDR3 bases: TGTGCCAGCAGAGGGACAACTGGGAATCAGCCCCAGCATTTT. Complete variable domain (other parts from reference TRBV28 and TRBJ1-5): DVKVTQSSRYLVKRTGEKVFLECVQDMDHENMFWYRQDPGLGLRLIYFSYDVKMKEKGDIPEGYSVSREKKERFSLILESASTNQTSMYLCASRGTTGNQPQHFGDGTRLSIL.

The genes are TRBV27 and TRBJ2-1; 9 bases fit TRBD2. Germline trimming cut 2 bases from V and 4 bases from J; bases unmatched to any gene: 3. This CDR3 region has 15 residues. CDR1 is MNHEY and CDR2 is SMNVEV in the germline V gene (reference sequence). The CDR3 DNA reads as TGTGCCAGCAGTTTAGGCGGGGGGGAGTACAATGAGCAGTTCTTC. Protein product: CASSLGGGEYNEQFF.